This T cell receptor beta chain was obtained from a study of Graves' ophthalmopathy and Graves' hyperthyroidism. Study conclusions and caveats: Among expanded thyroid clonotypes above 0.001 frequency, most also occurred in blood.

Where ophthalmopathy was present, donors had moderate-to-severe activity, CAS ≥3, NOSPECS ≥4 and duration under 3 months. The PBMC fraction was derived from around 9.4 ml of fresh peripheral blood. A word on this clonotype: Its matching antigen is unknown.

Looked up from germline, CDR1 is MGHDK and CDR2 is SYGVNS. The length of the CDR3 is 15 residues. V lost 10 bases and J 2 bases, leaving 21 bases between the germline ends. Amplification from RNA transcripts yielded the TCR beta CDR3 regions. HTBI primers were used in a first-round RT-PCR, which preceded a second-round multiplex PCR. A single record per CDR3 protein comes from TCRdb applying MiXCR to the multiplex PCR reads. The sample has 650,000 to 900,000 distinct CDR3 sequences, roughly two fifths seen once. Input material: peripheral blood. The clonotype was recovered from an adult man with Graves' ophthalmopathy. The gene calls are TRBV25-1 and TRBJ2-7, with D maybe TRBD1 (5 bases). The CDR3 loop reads CATRLLDSGTYEQYF. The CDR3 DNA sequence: TGTGCCACCCGGCTTTTAGACAGTGGAACCTACGAGCAGTACTTC.